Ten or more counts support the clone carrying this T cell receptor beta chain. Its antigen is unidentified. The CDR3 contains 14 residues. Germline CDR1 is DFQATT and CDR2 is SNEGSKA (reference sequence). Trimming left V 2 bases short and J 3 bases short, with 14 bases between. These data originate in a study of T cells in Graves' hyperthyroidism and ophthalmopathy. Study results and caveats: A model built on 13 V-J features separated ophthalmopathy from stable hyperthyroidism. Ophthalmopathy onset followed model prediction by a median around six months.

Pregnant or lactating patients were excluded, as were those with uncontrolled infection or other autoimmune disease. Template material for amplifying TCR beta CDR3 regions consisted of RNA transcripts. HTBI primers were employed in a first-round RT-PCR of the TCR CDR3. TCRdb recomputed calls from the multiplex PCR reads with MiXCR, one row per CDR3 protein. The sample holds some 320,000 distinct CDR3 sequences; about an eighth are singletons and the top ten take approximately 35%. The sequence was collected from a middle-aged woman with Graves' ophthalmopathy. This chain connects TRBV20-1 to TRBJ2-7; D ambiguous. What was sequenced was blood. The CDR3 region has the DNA TGCAGTGCTAGAAGTCCTTTTTCACGCTACGAGCAGTACTTC. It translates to CSARSPFSRYEQYF.